This T cell receptor beta chain stems from a study of blood T cell repertoires in COVID-19. For the study at large: In each case, the material was cDNA or gDNA derived from T cells, B-cell-depleted T cells, or PBMCs.

Under the authors' procedure: Amplification from reference gene primers served as the basis for estimated nucleated cell counts. TCRdb keeps only in-frame clones here, not all; method: immunoSEQ multiplex PCR. V, J and clone size are those of that table, while D and trimming were read from the DNA. The data show some 130,000 clones, about 87% seen once. Trimming removed 0 bases at V and 4 bases at J, with 13 bases between. Germline values: CDR1 SGHKS, CDR2 YYEKEE (reference sequence). The CDR3 has 15 amino acids. The chain employs TRBV5-5 and TRBJ1-2; D may be TRBD1 (5 bases). The source of this sequence is a human donor in a cohort sampled during active COVID-19. Sequenced input: peripheral blood. CDR3: CASSLEQENRYGYTF. The DNA of the CDR3 is TGTGCCAGCAGCTTGGAACAGGAAAACCGCTATGGCTACACCTTC.